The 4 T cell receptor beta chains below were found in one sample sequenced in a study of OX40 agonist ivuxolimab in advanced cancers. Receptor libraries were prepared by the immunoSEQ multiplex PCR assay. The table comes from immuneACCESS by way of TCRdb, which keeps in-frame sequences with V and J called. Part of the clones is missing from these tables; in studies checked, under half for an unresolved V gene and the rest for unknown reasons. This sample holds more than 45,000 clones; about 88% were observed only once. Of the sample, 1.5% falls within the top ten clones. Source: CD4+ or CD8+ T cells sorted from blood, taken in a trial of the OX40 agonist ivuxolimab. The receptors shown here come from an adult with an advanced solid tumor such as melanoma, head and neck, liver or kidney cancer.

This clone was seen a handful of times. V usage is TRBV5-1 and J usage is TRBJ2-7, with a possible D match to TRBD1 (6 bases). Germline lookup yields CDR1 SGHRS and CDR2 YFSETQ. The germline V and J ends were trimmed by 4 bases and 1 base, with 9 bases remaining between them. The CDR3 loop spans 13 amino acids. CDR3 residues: CASSAGQSYEQYF. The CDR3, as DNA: TGCGCCAGCAGCGCCGGACAGTCCTACGAGCAGTACTTC. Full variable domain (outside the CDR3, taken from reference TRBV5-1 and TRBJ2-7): KAGVTQTPRYLIKTRGQQVTLSCSPISGHRSVSWYQQTPGQGLQFLFEYFSETQRNKGNFPGRFSGRQFSNSRSEMNVSTLELGDSALYLCASSAGQSYEQYFGPGTRLTVT.

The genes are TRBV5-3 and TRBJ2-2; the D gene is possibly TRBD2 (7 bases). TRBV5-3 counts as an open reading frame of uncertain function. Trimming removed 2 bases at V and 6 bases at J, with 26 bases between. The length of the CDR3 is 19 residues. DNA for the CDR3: TGTGCCAGAAGCTTCCCCCCGGGGGGCAGGGAGTTAAACCCCGGGGAGCTGTTTTTT. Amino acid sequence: CARSFPPGGRELNPGELFF.

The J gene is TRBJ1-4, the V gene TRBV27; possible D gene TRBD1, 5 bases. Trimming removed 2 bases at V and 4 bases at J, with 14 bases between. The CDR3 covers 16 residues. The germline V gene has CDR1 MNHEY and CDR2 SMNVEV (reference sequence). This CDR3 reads CASSLRPEGFNEKLFF. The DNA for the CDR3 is TGTGCCAGCAGTTTACGCCCGGAGGGGTTTAATGAAAAACTGTTTTTT.

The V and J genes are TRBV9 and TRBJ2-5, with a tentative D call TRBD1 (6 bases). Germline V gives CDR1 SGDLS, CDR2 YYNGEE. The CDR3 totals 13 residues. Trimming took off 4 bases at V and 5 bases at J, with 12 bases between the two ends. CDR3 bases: TGTGCCAGCAGCTGGGGGCCGGGGGAGACCCAGTACTTC. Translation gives CASSWGPGETQYF.